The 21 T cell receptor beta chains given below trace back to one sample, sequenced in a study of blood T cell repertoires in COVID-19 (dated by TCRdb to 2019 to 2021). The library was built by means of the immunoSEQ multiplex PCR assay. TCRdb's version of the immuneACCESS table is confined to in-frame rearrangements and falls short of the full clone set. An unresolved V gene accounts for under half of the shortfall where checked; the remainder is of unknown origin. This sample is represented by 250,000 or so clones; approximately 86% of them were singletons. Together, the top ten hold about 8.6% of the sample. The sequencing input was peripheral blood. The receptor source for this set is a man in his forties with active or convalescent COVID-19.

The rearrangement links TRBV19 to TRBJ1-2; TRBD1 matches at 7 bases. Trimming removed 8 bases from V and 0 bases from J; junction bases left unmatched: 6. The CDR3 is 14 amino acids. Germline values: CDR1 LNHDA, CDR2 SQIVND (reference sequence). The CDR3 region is CASEGQATNYGYTF. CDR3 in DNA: TGTGCCAGTGAAGGACAGGCTACTAACTATGGCTACACCTTC.

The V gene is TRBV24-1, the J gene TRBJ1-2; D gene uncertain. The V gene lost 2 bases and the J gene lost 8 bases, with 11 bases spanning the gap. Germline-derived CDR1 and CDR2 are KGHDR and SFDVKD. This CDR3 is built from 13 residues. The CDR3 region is CATSDSRQDGYTF. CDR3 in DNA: TGTGCCACCAGTGATTCCAGGCAAGACGGCTACACCTTC.

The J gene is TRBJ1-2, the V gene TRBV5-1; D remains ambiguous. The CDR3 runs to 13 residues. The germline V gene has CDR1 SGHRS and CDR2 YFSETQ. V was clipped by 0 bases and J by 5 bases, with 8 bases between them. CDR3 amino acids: CASSLGLFYGYTF. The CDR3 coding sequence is TGCGCCAGCAGCTTGGGACTCTTTTATGGCTACACCTTC.

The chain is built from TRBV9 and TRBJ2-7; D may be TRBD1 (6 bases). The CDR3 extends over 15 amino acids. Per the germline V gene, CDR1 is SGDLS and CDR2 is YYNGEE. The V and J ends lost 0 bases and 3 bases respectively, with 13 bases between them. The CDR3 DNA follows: TGTGCCAGCAGCGTAGGGTCAGGGGTGGACTACGAGCAGTACTTC. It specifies CASSVGSGVDYEQYF. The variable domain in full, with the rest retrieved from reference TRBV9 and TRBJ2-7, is DSGVTQTPKHLITATGQRVTLRCSPRSGDLSVYWYQQSLDQGLQFLIQYYNGEERAKGNILERFSAQQFPDLHSELNLSSLELGDSALYFCASSVGSGVDYEQYFGPGTRLTVT.

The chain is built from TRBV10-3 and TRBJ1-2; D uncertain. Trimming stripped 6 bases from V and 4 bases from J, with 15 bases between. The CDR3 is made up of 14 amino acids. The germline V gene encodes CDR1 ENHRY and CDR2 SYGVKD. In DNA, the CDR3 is TGTGCCATCAGGACCGATCCGGAGGTCTATGGCTACACCTTC. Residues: CAIRTDPEVYGYTF.

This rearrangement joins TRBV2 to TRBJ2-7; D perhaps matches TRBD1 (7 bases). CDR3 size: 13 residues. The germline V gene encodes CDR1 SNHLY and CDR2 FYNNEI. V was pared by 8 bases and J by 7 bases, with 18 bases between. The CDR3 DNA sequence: TGTGCCAGCTCCGAGGAGGGGGCGGGGGAGCAGTACTTC. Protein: CASSEEGAGEQYF.

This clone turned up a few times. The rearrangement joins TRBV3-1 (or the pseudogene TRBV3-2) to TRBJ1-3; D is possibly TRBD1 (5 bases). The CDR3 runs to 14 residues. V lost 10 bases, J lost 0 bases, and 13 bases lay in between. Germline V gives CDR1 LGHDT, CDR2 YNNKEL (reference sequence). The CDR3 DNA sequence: TGTGCCACTTCGGACAACCACTCTGGAAACACCATATATTTT. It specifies CATSDNHSGNTIYF.

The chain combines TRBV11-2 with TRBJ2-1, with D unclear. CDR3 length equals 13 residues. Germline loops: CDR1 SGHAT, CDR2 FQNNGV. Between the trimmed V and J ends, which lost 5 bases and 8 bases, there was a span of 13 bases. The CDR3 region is CASSAVASDEQFF. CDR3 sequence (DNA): TGTGCCAGCAGCGCCGTTGCCAGCGATGAGCAGTTCTTC. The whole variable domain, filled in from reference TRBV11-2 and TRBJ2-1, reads EAGVAQSPRYKIIEKRQSVAFWCNPISGHATLYWYQQILGQGPKLLIQFQNNGVVDDSQLPKDRFSAERLKGVDSTLKIQPAKLEDSAVYLCASSAVASDEQFFGPGTRLTVL.

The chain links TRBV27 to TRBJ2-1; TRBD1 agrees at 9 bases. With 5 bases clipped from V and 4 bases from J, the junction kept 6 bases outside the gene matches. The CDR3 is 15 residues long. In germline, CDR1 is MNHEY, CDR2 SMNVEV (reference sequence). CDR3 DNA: TGTGCCAGCAGTATGACAGGGGGAGGTTACAATGAGCAGTTCTTC. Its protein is CASSMTGGGYNEQFF.

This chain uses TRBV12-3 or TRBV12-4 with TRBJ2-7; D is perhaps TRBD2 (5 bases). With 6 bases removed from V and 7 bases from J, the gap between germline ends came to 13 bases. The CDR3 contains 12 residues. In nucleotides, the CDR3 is TGTGCCAGCAGCGATACCGGGGTTGAGCAGTACTTC. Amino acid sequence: CASSDTGVEQYF.

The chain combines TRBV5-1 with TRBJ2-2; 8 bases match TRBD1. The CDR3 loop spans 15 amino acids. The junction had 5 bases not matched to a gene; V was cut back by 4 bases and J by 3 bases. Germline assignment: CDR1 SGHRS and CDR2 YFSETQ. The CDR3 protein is CASSLGTGYTGELFF. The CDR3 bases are TGCGCCAGCAGCCTAGGGACAGGTTACACCGGGGAGCTGTTTTTT.

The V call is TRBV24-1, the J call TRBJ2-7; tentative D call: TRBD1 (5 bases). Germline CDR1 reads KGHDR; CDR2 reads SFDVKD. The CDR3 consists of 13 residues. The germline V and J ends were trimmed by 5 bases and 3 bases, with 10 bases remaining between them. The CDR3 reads CATSGDRDYEQYF. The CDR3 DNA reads TGTGCCACCAGTGGCGACAGAGACTACGAGCAGTACTTC.

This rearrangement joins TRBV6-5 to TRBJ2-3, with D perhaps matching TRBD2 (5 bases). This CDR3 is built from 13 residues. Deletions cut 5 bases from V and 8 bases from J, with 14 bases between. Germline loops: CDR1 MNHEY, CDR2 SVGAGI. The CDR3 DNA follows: TGTGCCAGCAGTCGCCCGGACTTAGTTACGCAGTATTTT. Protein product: CASSRPDLVTQYF.

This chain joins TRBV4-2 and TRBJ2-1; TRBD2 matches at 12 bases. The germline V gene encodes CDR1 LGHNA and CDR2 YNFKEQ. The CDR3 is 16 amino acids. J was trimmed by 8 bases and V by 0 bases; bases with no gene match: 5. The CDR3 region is CASSQEASGGADEQFF. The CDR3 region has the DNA TGTGCCAGCAGCCAAGAAGCTAGCGGGGGGGCCGATGAGCAGTTCTTC.

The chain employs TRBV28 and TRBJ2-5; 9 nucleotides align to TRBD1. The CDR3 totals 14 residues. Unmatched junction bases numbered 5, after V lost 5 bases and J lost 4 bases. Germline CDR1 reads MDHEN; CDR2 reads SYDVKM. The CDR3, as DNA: TGTGCCAGCAGTAAAACAGGGGGCCGAGAGACCCAGTACTTC. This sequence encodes CASSKTGGRETQYF.

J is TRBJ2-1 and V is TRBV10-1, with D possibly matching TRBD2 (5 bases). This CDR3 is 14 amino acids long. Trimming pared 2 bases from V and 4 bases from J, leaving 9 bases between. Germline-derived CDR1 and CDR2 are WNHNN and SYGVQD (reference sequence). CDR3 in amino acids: CASSEGSGYNEQFF. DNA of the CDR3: TGCGCCAGCAGTGAGGGGAGCGGTTACAATGAGCAGTTCTTC.

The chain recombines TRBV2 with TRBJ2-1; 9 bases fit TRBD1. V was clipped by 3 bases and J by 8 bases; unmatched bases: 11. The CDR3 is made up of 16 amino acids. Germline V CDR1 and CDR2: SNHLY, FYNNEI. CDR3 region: CASSDSFGQGKDEQFF. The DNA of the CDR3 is TGTGCCAGCAGTGATTCTTTCGGACAGGGGAAGGATGAGCAGTTCTTC.

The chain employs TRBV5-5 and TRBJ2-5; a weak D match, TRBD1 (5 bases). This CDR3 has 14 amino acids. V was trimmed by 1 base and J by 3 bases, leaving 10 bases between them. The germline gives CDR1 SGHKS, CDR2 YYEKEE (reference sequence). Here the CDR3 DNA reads TGTGCCAGCAGCTTGTTGCTAGGGGAAGAGACCCAGTACTTC. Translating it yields CASSLLLGEETQYF.

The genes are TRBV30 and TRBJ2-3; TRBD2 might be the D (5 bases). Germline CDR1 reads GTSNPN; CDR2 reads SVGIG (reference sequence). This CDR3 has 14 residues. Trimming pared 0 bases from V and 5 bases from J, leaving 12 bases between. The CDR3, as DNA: TGTGCCTGGAGTGTACGGCGGGCGAGAGATACGCAGTATTTT. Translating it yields CAWSVRRARDTQYF. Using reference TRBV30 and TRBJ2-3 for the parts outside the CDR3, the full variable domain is SQTIHQWPATLVQPVGSPLSLECTVEGTSNPNLYWYRQAAGRGLQLLFYSVGIGQISSEVPQNLSASRPQDRQFILSSKKLLLSDSGFYLCAWSVRRARDTQYFGPGTRLTVL.

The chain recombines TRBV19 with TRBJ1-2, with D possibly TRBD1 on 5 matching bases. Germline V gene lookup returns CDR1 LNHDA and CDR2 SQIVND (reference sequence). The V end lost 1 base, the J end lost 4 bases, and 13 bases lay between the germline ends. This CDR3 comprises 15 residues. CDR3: CASSIAGREGYGYTF. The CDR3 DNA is TGTGCCAGTAGTATAGCTGGCAGGGAGGGCTATGGCTACACCTTC.

The CDR3 nucleotides are TGTGCCAGCAGCCCAAGGACAGGGGGGCCAGATACGCAGTATTTT. Its translation is CASSPRTGGPDTQYF. This chain connects TRBV7-7 to TRBJ2-3; 10 bases align to TRBD1. The trim removed 5 bases at V and 4 bases at J, leaving 6 bases unmatched. The CDR3 contains 15 residues. Per germline, CDR1 SSHAT and CDR2 FNYEAQ (reference sequence). Drawing the rest from reference TRBV7-7 and TRBJ2-3, the complete variable domain is GAGVSQSPRYKVTKRGQDVTLRCDPISSHATLYWYQQALGQGPEFLTYFNYEAQPDKSGLPSDRFSAERPEGSISTLTIQRTEQRDSAMYRCASSPRTGGPDTQYFGPGTRLTVL.